Each of the 5 T cell receptor beta chains below was sequenced from the same sample in a study of cytomegalovirus exposure and HLA in healthy donors. It was with 60 Vbeta and 13 Jbeta primers that the PCR ran. Produced via immunoSEQ multiplex PCR; TCRdb's table is partial and in-frame only. The data show some 150,000 clones, under 70% seen once. The sample taken for sequencing was PBMCs. The receptors shown here come from a woman in her 30s in good health and CMV-seropositive.

The chain combines TRBV29-1 with TRBJ2-7; 9 nucleotides align to TRBD1. Germline CDR1 SQVTM, CDR2 ANQGSEA. This CDR3 spans 13 amino acids. Trimming at V came to 5 bases and at J to 2 bases, leaving 4 bases not matched to a gene. CDR3 DNA sequence: TGCAGCGTTAGGGACAGGGCCACCTACGAGCAGTACTTC. This encodes CSVRDRATYEQYF.

J is TRBJ2-5 and V is TRBV5-1, with TRBD1 as a possible D gene (6 bases). Trimming cost V 4 bases and J 5 bases, with 15 bases left between them. This CDR3 contains 14 residues. CDR1 SGHRS and CDR2 YFSETQ come from the germline V gene. DNA for the CDR3: TGCGCCAGCAGCACACGACAGGTCTCGGAGACCCAGTACTTC. Protein: CASSTRQVSETQYF.

The gene calls are TRBV30 and TRBJ2-1; D not resolved. V was cut by 1 base and J by 6 bases, with 16 bases left in between. This CDR3 region has 15 residues. CDR1 and CDR2 (germline): GTSNPN, SVGIG (reference sequence). The CDR3 protein is CAWSETIEPPNEQFF. CDR3 DNA sequence: TGTGCCTGGAGTGAAACGATTGAGCCACCCAATGAGCAGTTCTTC.

The V gene is TRBV27, the J gene TRBJ1-1, with D perhaps TRBD1 (5 bases). Germline V lookup: CDR1 MNHEY, CDR2 SMNVEV (reference sequence). The CDR3 covers 16 residues. V was clipped by 4 bases and J by 1 base, with 16 bases between them. The CDR3 protein is CASSSVSGGWNTEAFF. The CDR3 coding sequence is TGTGCCAGCAGTTCGGTGTCGGGGGGGTGGAACACTGAAGCTTTCTTT.

The V and J genes are TRBV5-1 and TRBJ2-1; maybe TRBD2 (6 bases). CDR1 and CDR2 from the germline V gene are SGHRS and YFSETQ. The CDR3 consists of 16 residues. Trimming cost V 2 bases and J 1 base, with 13 bases left between them. In DNA form, the CDR3 reads TGCGCCAGCAGCTTCTCCGCGGGACTTTCCTACAATGAGCAGTTCTTC. Translating it yields CASSFSAGLSYNEQFF.